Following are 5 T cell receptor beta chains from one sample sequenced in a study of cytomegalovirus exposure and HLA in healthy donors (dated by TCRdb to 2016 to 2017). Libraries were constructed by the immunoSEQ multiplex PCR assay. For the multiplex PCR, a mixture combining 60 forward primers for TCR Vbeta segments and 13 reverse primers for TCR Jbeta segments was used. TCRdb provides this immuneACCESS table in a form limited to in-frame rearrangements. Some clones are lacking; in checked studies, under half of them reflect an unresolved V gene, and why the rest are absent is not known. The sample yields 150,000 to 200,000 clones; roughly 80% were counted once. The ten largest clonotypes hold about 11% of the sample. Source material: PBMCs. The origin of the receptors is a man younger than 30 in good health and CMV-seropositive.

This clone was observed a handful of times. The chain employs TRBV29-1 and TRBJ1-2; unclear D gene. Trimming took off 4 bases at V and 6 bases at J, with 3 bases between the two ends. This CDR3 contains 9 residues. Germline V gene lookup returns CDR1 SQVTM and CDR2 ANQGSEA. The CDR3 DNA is TGCAGCGTTGGAGATGGCTACACCTTC. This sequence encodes CSVGDGYTF.

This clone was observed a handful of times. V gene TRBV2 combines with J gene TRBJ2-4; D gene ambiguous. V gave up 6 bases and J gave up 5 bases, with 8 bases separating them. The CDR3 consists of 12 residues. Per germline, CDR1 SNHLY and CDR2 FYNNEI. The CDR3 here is CASSETENIQYF. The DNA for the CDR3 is TGTGCCAGCAGCGAAACAGAAAACATTCAGTACTTC.

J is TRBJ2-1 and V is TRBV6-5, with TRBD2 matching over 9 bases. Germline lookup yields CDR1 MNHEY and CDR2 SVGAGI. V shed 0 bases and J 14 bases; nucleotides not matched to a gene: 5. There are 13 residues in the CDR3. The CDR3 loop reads CASSYSRGGGKFF. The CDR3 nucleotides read TGTGCCAGCAGTTACTCTCGCGGGGGGGGCAAGTTCTTC.

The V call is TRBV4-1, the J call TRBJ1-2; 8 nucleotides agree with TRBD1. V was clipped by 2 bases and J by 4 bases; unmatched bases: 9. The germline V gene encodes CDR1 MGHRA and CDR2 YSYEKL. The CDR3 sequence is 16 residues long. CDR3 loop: CASSQFGQGRGYGYTF. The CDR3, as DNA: TGCGCCAGCAGCCAATTCGGACAGGGCCGGGGCTATGGCTACACCTTC.

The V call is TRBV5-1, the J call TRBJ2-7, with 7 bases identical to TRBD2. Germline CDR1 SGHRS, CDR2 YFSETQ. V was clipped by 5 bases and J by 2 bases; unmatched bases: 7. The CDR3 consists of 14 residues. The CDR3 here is CASRPVAGAYEQYF. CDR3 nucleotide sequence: TGCGCCAGCAGGCCGGTGGCGGGGGCCTACGAGCAGTACTTC.